The T cell receptor beta chain under discussion was sequenced for a study of T-cell memory formation after mild COVID-19. Germline V gene lookup returns CDR1 MNHEY and CDR2 SVGEGT. V was clipped by 6 bases and J by 1 base; unmatched bases: 3. The CDR3 consists of 15 residues. Findings and caveats of the study: Some SARS-CoV-2-responding clones were already detected in memory before infection.

One entry per CDR3 protein results from TCRdb running MiXCR on the 5' RACE reads. The sample contains about 250,000 distinct CDR3 sequences, about 16% of which appear only once. With respect to this clonotype: Its target is unknown.

This chain uses TRBV6-2 or TRBV6-3 with TRBJ2-2; 9 nucleotides match TRBD1. This receptor was obtained from an adult woman who had mild COVID-19 (a few samples of this study predate the infection). Cell type and time point are not known. The sequenced sample consisted of PBMCs or a T cell subset sorted from them (not recorded which). This CDR3 reads CASRGTGLNTGELFF. Written as DNA, the CDR3 is TGTGCCAGCAGGGGGACAGGGCTGAACACCGGGGAGCTGTTTTTT.